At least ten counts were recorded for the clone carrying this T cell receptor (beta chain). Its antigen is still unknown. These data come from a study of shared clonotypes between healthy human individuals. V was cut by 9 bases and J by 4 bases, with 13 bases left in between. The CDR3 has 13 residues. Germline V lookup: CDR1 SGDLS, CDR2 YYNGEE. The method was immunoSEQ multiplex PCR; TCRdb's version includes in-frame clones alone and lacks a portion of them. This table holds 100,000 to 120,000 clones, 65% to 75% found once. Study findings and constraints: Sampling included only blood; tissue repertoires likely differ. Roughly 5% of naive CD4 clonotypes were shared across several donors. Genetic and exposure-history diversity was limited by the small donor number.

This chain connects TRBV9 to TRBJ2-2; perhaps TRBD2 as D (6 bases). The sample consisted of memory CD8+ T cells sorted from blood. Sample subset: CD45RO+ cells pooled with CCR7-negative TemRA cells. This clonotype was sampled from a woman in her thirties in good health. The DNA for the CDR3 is TGTGCCACGTCATACGGGGGCACCGGGGAGCTGTTTTTT. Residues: CATSYGGTGELFF. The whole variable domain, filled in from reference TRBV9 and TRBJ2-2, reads DSGVTQTPKHLITATGQRVTLRCSPRSGDLSVYWYQQSLDQGLQFLIQYYNGEERAKGNILERFSAQQFPDLHSELNLSSLELGDSALYFCATSYGGTGELFFGEGSRLTVL.